These T cell receptor beta chains were read from a single sample in a study of T cell responses to AZD1222 COVID-19 vaccine. Assay: immunoSEQ multiplex PCR; the TCRdb copy retains only in-frame clones and omits some. The data hold roughly 80,000 clones, with 80% to 85% observed a single time. Material: peripheral blood, obtained on day 0 of AZD1222 vaccination. These receptors all stem from an adult in good health. Each CDR3 is given without its conserved first and last residue. Each record gives: J gene, V gene, CDR3 protein.

TRBJ1-3 | TRBV19 | ASSIPRDGNTIY
TRBJ1-2 | TRBV7-2 | ASSSPGGAWGYT
TRBJ2-7 | TRBV7-2 | ASLRDRGSYEQY
TRBJ2-1 | TRBV5-1 | ASSSRPGTSDVNEQF
TRBJ2-2 | TRBV5-1 | ASRTLGDTGELF
TRBJ2-7 | TRBV6-2/TRBV6-3 | ASSYSTNSYEQY
TRBJ2-3 | TRBV7-2 | ASTYTSGRAGTDTQY
TRBJ1-5 | TRBV27 | ASSPGAGNQPQH
TRBJ2-1 | TRBV19 | ASSIRDYDSSYNEQF
TRBJ1-6 | TRBV12-5 | ASGERGRDSPLH
TRBJ1-2 | TRBV11-1 | ASSLGPSGYT
TRBJ2-1 | TRBV19 | ASSKSGTSGREAYNEQF
TRBJ1-5 | TRBV6-2/TRBV6-3 | ASSYSPGQGARGNQPQH
TRBJ1-1 | TRBV29-1 | SVGRGGSTEAF
TRBJ1-5 | TRBV6-5 | ASSYGQAGVQPQH
TRBJ2-1 | TRBV7-9 | ASSLDRGLFEQF
TRBJ2-2 | TRBV7-2 | ASSFRLAGDIGELF
TRBJ1-5 | TRBV6-5 | AKRSTGYSNQPQH
TRBJ2-1 | TRBV24-1 | ATSGGVASYNEQF
TRBJ2-7 | TRBV7-9 | ASSFVTGSYEQY
TRBJ1-4 | TRBV11-2 | ASSSLGGEKLF
TRBJ1-4 | TRBV5-1 | ASSLSGQGTEKLF
TRBJ2-2 | TRBV6-4 | ASSEGNHQVGELF
TRBJ1-5 | TRBV5-4 | ASREPRELNSNQPQH
TRBJ2-3 | TRBV9 | ASSVGPMADTQY
TRBJ1-5 | TRBV10-3 | AISDSNQPQH
TRBJ1-1 | TRBV10-2 | ASSESTGTAEGPEAF
TRBJ2-5 | TRBV27 | ASSPSPGGQEY
TRBJ2-6 | TRBV4-3 | ASSQDAPSGANVLT
TRBJ2-7 | TRBV11-2 | ASSRSGSYEQY
TRBJ2-5 | TRBV3-1/TRBV3-2 | ASSHIITGTETQY
TRBJ2-7 | TRBV3-1/TRBV3-2 | ASSQVRGDRQY
TRBJ1-1 | TRBV12-3/TRBV12-4 | ASSLQGSTEAF
TRBJ2-5 | TRBV11-3 | ASSLPTLQETQY
TRBJ1-2 | TRBV7-9 | ASSSHLLANYGYT
TRBJ2-7 | TRBV19 | ASTSHVGLASEQY
TRBJ1-4 | TRBV2 | ASSVIRVGAGELF
TRBJ2-7 | TRBV7-2 | ASSPDRGAYEQY
TRBJ2-1 | TRBV9 | ASSANLPTGTVNEQF
TRBJ1-6 | TRBV5-4 | ASSLRQGQGSPLH
TRBJ2-7 | TRBV5-6 | ASSPGARGLREQY
TRBJ1-3 | TRBV23-1 | ASSQSRRDPGNTIY
TRBJ2-5 | TRBV4-3 | ASSQDQGETQY
TRBJ1-5 | TRBV5-1 | ASSLAPGHSNQPQH
TRBJ1-2 | TRBV3-1/TRBV3-2 | ASSREGPRDGYT